This TCR beta chain appears in the sequencing data of a study of T cell changes during pregnancy in multiple sclerosis (dated 2019 in TCRdb). For the study in its entirety: Changes in the T cell repertoire over the course of pregnancy were examined in this study in women with multiple sclerosis.

Library preparation employed the immunoSEQ multiplex PCR assay. Here the immuneACCESS table is served through TCRdb, limited to in-frame sequences with V and J called. Missing clones are a known gap in these copies; in checked studies unresolved V genes cover under half, and the rest lacks a known reason. This sample gives under 80,000 clones in total; approximately 91% of them show up just once. Approximately 1.4% of the sample rests with the top ten. CDR1 KGHSH and CDR2 LQKENI were looked up in the germline V gene. Unmatched junction bases come to 17, with V trimmed by 6 bases and J by 4 bases. CDR3 length: 19 amino acids, cysteine to phenylalanine. The CDR3 DNA has 57 bases and is translated from base 1. As to this clone: Its antigen specificity is not known. No much larger clone is present one base from it, and per-base qualities are unavailable.

The chain joins TRBV18 to TRBJ2-1, and 11 junction bases match TRBD2. The material sequenced was peripheral blood, taken in the second trimester of pregnancy. The sequence was collected from a female donor with multiple sclerosis, enrolled in a pregnancy study. The CDR3 region: CASSPVWTGRTSGYNEQFF. The sequenced DNA is TGTGCCAGCTCCCCCGTTTGGACAGGGAGGACTAGCGGGTACAATGAGCAGTTCTTC.